Below, 14 T cell receptor beta chains from the same sample are listed, as sequenced in a study of spatial heterogeneity in lung cancer. TCRdb fed the 5' RACE reads into MiXCR, producing one record per CDR3 protein. The data contain about 22,000 distinct CDR3 sequences, 3.5% to 5.5% of them singletons. The time point denotes: sample taken at primary tumor resection. Sequencing used PBMCs, obtained at surgery. The receptors stem from a male donor with early-stage non-small cell lung cancer.

This clonotype was observed a few times. V is TRBV6-2 or TRBV6-3 and J is TRBJ2-3; no firm D call. CDR3 length: 13 amino acids. The V gene lost 1 base and the J gene lost 5 bases, with 7 bases spanning the gap. CDR1 and CDR2 from the germline V gene are MNHEY and SVGEGT. CDR3: CASSYLGEDTQYF. Written as DNA, the CDR3 is TGTGCCAGCAGTTACTTAGGAGAAGATACGCAGTATTTT.

In its sample, this clonotype was seen many times. The chain links TRBV7-9 to TRBJ2-7; D uncertain. The CDR3 is 13 amino acids. Trimming took 6 bases from V and 0 from J, leaving 9 bases between them. In germline, CDR1 is SEHNR, CDR2 FQNEAQ (reference sequence). CDR3 region: CASSPRSSYEQYF. The DNA for the CDR3 is TGTGCCAGCAGTCCCAGGAGCTCCTACGAGCAGTACTTC.

As for this clonotype: A much larger clone lies a single base off, so this may be a read error. V and J are TRBV19 and TRBJ2-2, with no clear D. Germline CDR1 LNHDA, CDR2 SQIVND (reference sequence). V dropped 3 bases and J dropped 6 bases, with 14 bases sitting between them. CDR3 length: 15 amino acids. The DNA for the CDR3 is TGTGCCAGTAGTATGCTTCCAACGGACGCCGGGGAGCTGTTTTTT. This gives the protein CASSMLPTDAGELFF.

This clonotype has at least ten counts. The V call is TRBV18, the J call TRBJ2-1; 10 positions agree with TRBD2. Trimming cost V 2 bases and J 5 bases; bases outside gene matches: 12. This CDR3 has 18 amino acids. Germline V gene data show CDR1 as KGHSH and CDR2 as LQKENI. In nucleotides, the CDR3 is TGTGCCAGCTCACCAAGGAGAACAAGCGGGGGGGCACACAATGAGCAGTTCTTC. It codes for CASSPRRTSGGAHNEQFF.

There are a few counts of this clonotype. The chain combines TRBV20-1 with TRBJ2-6; 7 bases are a match to TRBD2. V lost 6 bases to trimming and J lost 1 base; unmatched junction nucleotides: 12. The CDR3 extends over 17 amino acids. The germline V gene has CDR1 DFQATT and CDR2 SNEGSKA (reference sequence). For the CDR3, the DNA is TGCAGTGCCAACGGGGAGGGTATAATATCTGGGGCCAACGTCCTGACTTTC. Protein sequence: CSANGEGIISGANVLTF.

This clonotype was found many times. The V gene is TRBV11-2, the J gene TRBJ2-1; no firm D call. The ends were cut back, 1 base at V and 7 bases at J, with 11 bases in the middle. The CDR3 is 14 residues long. In germline, CDR1 is SGHAT, CDR2 FQNNGV. DNA of the CDR3: TGTGCCAGCAGCTTAGGAATAACGAGTAATGAGCAGTTCTTC. Amino acids: CASSLGITSNEQFF.

This clonotype was seen many times. The CDR3: CASSSQTRFRTQYF. CDR3 nucleotide sequence: TGTGCCAGCAGCTCTCAGACCCGCTTTAGGACCCAGTACTTC. V gene TRBV3-1 combines with J gene TRBJ2-5; D is unresolved. The CDR3 length is 14 residues. Germline CDR1 is LGHDT and CDR2 is YNNKEL (reference sequence). Between the trimmed V and J ends, which lost 5 bases and 7 bases, there was a span of 17 bases.

This clonotype was seen many times. V gene TRBV28 combines with J gene TRBJ1-2; the match to TRBD1 covers 8 bases. CDR3 length: 14 residues. J was trimmed by 3 bases and V by 4 bases; bases with no gene match: 4. Germline CDR1 reads MDHEN; CDR2 reads SYDVKM. The CDR3 sequence: CASSSGGYDYGYTF. Written as DNA, the CDR3 is TGTGCCAGCAGTTCAGGGGGCTACGACTATGGCTACACCTTC.

This clonotype was observed at least ten times. The gene calls are TRBV9 and TRBJ2-5; TRBD2 agrees at 14 bases. V shed 4 bases, J shed 5 bases, and the junction held 4 bases outside the gene matches. Germline CDR1 is SGDLS and CDR2 is YYNGEE. The CDR3 contains 15 residues. CDR3 amino acids: CASSLGLAGGETQYF. CDR3 DNA sequence: TGTGCCAGCAGCCTCGGACTAGCGGGGGGTGAGACCCAGTACTTC.

This clonotype was counted between two and nine times. The chain joins TRBV6-5 to TRBJ1-6, with D tentatively TRBD1 (6 bases). Germline lookup yields CDR1 MNHEY and CDR2 SVGAGI. The CDR3 is 15 residues long. V was trimmed by 2 bases and J by 9 bases, leaving 14 bases between them. The CDR3 reads CASSYDGGTSSPLHF. The CDR3 region has the DNA TGTGCCAGCAGTTACGACGGGGGCACGAGTTCACCCCTCCACTTT.

By proportion, this clonotype is medium-sized (0.01 to 0.1%). The V gene is TRBV12-3 or TRBV12-4, the J gene TRBJ1-1, with no clear D. Trimming took 5 bases from V and 0 from J, leaving 19 bases between them. This CDR3 has 17 residues. The chain's CDR3 is CASSSPGAHQVNTEAFF. The CDR3 region has the DNA TGTGCCAGCAGTAGTCCGGGAGCTCACCAGGTGAACACTGAAGCTTTCTTT.

This clonotype was counted ten times or more. V gene TRBV2 combines with J gene TRBJ1-4; D gene unclear. Germline CDR1 is SNHLY and CDR2 is FYNNEI. V dropped 4 bases and J dropped 5 bases, with 8 bases sitting between them. CDR3 size: 13 residues. CDR3 DNA sequence: TGTGCCAGCAGTGGAAGGATGAATGAAAAACTGTTTTTT. Translation: CASSGRMNEKLFF.

This clonotype was detected a few times. As DNA, the CDR3 is TGTGCCAGCAGCTTATCCGGACAGGGAGAGACCCAGTACTTC. It translates to CASSLSGQGETQYF. The chain employs TRBV7-2 and TRBJ2-5; TRBD1 agrees at 8 bases. Germline V CDR1 and CDR2: SGHTA, FQGNSA. The trim removed 2 bases at V and 4 bases at J, leaving 3 bases unmatched. The length of the CDR3 is 14 residues.

This clonotype has just a few counts. The chain employs TRBV7-2 and TRBJ1-2; 7 bases map to TRBD1. This CDR3 contains 13 residues. Trimming took 5 bases from V and 6 from J; bases not matched to a gene: 6. Looked up from germline, CDR1 is SGHTA and CDR2 is FQGNSA. This CDR3 is CASSTGQPNGYTF. CDR3 DNA: TGTGCCAGCAGCACGGGACAGCCAAATGGCTACACCTTC.